This T cell receptor beta chain is drawn from a study of blood T cell repertoires in COVID-19. Repertoires were generated with immunoSEQ multiplex PCR, while TCRdb's copy carries only in-frame clones and drops some. The sample records just under 65,000 clones, about four fifths being singletons. This clone was picked up one time. Other DNA sequences in the sample encode the same CDR3. CDR3 length: 14 amino acids. The V gene end was trimmed by 6 bases and the J gene end by 2 bases; junction bases not matched to a gene: 6. Germline-derived CDR1 and CDR2 are SQVTM and ANQGSEA. The receptor's source is a human donor in a cohort sampled during active COVID-19. The chain has TRBV29-1 and TRBJ2-1; TRBD2 aligns across 8 bases. Material: peripheral blood. CDR3 nucleotide sequence: TGCAGCGTGGGGGGCGGGGGGCCCTACAATGAGCAGTTCTTC. Its protein is CSVGGGGPYNEQFF.